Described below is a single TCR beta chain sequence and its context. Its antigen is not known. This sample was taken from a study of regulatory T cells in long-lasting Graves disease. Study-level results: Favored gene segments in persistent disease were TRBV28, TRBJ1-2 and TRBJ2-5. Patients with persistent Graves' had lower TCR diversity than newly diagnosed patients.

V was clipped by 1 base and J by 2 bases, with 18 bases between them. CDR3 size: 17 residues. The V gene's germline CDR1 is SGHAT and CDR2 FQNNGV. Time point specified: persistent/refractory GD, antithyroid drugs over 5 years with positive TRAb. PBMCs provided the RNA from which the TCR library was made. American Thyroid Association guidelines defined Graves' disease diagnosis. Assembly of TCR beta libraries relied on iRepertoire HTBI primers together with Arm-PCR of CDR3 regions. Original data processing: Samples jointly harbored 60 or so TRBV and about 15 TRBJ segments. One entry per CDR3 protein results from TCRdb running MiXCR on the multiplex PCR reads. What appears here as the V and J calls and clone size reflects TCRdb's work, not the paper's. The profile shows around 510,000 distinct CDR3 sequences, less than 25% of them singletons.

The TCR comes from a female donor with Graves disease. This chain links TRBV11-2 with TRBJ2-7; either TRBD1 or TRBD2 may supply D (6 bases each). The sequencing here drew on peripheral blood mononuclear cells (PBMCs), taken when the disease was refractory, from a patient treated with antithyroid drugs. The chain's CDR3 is CASSLGDGGRGTYEQYF. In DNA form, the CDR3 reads TGTGCCAGCAGCTTAGGGGATGGGGGGCGAGGGACCTACGAGCAGTACTTC.